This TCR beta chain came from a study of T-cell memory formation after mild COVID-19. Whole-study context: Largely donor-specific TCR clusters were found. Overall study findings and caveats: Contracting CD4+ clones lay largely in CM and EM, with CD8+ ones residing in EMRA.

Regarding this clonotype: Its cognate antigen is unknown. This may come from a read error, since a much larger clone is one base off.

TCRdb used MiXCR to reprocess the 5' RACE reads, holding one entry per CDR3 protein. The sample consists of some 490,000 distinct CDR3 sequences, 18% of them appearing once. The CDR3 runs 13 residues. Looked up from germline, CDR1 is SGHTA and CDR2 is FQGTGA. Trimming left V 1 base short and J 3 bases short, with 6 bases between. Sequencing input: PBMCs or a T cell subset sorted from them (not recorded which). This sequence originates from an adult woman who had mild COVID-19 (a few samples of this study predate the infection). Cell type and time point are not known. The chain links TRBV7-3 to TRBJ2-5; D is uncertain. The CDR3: CASSLNKEETQYF. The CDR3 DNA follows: TGTGCCAGCAGCTTAAACAAGGAAGAGACCCAGTACTTC.